These 14 T cell receptor beta chains came from one sample sequenced in a study of blood T cell repertoires in COVID-19. Only in-frame clones appear in the TCRdb table, and some are missing; sequencing was by immunoSEQ multiplex PCR. The table has a few hundred thousand clones, under 90% seen once. Material for sequencing was peripheral blood. The origin of the receptors is a woman younger than 30 with acute or convalescent COVID-19.

About this clone itself: The same CDR3 arises from other DNA sequences in this sample as well. The gene calls are TRBV2 and TRBJ2-1, with 9 bases that match TRBD2. The CDR3 contains 14 residues. V was clipped by 6 bases and J by 4 bases; unmatched bases: 4. Germline V lookup: CDR1 SNHLY, CDR2 FYNNEI. The CDR3 region is CASRGLAAYNEQFF. Written as DNA, the CDR3 is TGTGCCAGCAGGGGACTAGCAGCATACAATGAGCAGTTCTTC.

The chain combines TRBV12-3 or TRBV12-4 with TRBJ1-2; tentatively, D is TRBD1 (5 bases). V was cut by 2 bases and J by 5 bases, with 9 bases left in between. The CDR3 consists of 13 residues. The CDR3 region is CASSLRQQYGYTF. In DNA form, the CDR3 reads TGTGCCAGCAGTTTAAGACAGCAATATGGCTACACCTTC.

A few counts support this clone. V usage is TRBV6-5 and J usage is TRBJ2-6; D call uncertain. V gave up 10 bases and J gave up 0 bases, with 13 bases separating them. Germline V CDR1 and CDR2: MNHEY, SVGAGI. The CDR3 has 15 residues. CDR3 protein: CATEPRLSGANVLTF. As DNA, the CDR3 is TGTGCCACCGAGCCAAGACTCTCTGGGGCCAACGTCCTGACTTTC.

In its sample, this clone was seen a few times. The CDR3 loop is CASSFGRGEKLFF. CDR3 nucleotides: TGTGCCAGCAGCTTTGGGAGGGGAGAAAAACTGTTTTTT. The chain joins TRBV6-5 to TRBJ1-4, with D possibly being TRBD1 (5 bases). Deletions cut 6 bases from V and 8 bases from J, with 13 bases between. CDR3 length: 13 residues. Per germline, CDR1 MNHEY and CDR2 SVGAGI.

This chain connects TRBV4-2 to TRBJ1-5; D is undetermined. CDR1 LGHNA and CDR2 YNFKEQ come from the germline V gene. The CDR3 extends over 15 amino acids. V lost 4 bases, J lost 0 bases, and 10 bases lay in between. The CDR3 sequence: CASSLDMYSNQPQHF. The CDR3 nucleotides are TGTGCCAGCAGCCTCGACATGTATAGCAATCAGCCCCAGCATTTT.

The rearrangement links TRBV19 to TRBJ2-5; 7 bases match TRBD2. This CDR3 contains 17 residues. CDR1 LNHDA and CDR2 SQIVND come from the germline V gene (reference sequence). V lost 3 bases, J lost 1 base, and 11 bases stayed unmatched. CDR3 sequence (DNA): TGTGCCAGTAGTATGGCGGGAGCGGGCGACTCCCAAGAGACCCAGTACTTC. Translated: CASSMAGAGDSQETQYF.

This clone was counted only a few times. The CDR3 sequence is CASSLAQYIGGWHTGELFF. The CDR3 nucleotides are TGTGCCAGCAGCTTGGCTCAATATATTGGAGGGTGGCACACCGGGGAGCTGTTTTTT. The V and J genes are TRBV5-8 and TRBJ2-2; tentative D call: TRBD2 (6 bases). V lost 0 bases, J lost 3 bases, and 21 bases lay in between. Germline lookup yields CDR1 SGHTS and CDR2 YDEGEE. This CDR3 comprises 19 residues. Full variable domain (outside the CDR3, taken from reference TRBV5-8 and TRBJ2-2): EAGVTQSPTHLIKTRGQQATLRCSPISGHTSVYWYQQALGLGLQFLLWYDEGEERNRGNFPPRFSGRQFPNYSSELNVNALELEDSALYLCASSLAQYIGGWHTGELFFGEGSRLTVL.

This chain uses TRBV28 with TRBJ1-2; the match to TRBD1 covers 10 bases. Germline CDR1 is MDHEN and CDR2 is SYDVKM. CDR3 length equals 16 residues. The ends lost 4 bases at V and 7 bases at J; junction bases unmatched: 12. CDR3 in amino acids: CASSSPSTGGKTGYTF. The CDR3 region has the DNA TGTGCCAGCAGTTCTCCTTCGACAGGGGGCAAAACTGGCTACACCTTC.

This clone has more than one count but fewer than ten. The chain joins TRBV7-9 to TRBJ2-3; D ambiguous. There are 13 residues in the CDR3. Germline-derived CDR1 and CDR2 are SEHNR and FQNEAQ (reference sequence). V was pared by 1 base and J by 6 bases, with 8 bases between. The CDR3, as DNA: TGTGCCAGCAGCTTAGTTCCCGCGGATACGCAGTATTTT. This sequence encodes CASSLVPADTQYF.

In regard to this clone: The identical CDR3 is also encoded by other nucleotide sequences in the sample. The rearrangement links TRBV6-5 to TRBJ1-2; TRBD1 matches 7 bases. The length of the CDR3 is 14 residues. Germline CDR1 MNHEY, CDR2 SVGAGI. Trimming took 0 bases from V and 5 from J; bases not matched to a gene: 3. The CDR3 protein is CASSYSAGGYGYTF. The CDR3 DNA follows: TGTGCCAGCAGTTACTCCGCAGGGGGGTATGGCTACACCTTC.

V usage is TRBV12-3 or TRBV12-4 and J usage is TRBJ1-5; D remains ambiguous. V was shortened by 6 bases and J by 0 bases, with 6 bases between the two germline ends. The CDR3 sequence is 13 residues long. The CDR3 sequence: CASRTTSNQPQHF. The CDR3 bases are TGTGCCAGCAGGACAACTAGCAATCAGCCCCAGCATTTT.

The chain has TRBV27 and TRBJ1-2, with TRBD1 identical over 7 bases. Germline V gene lookup returns CDR1 MNHEY and CDR2 SMNVEV (reference sequence). The V and J ends lost 1 base and 7 bases, in that order; junction bases with no gene match: 3. The CDR3 is 13 residues long. The CDR3 protein is CASSLYRTGGYTF. The CDR3 bases are TGTGCCAGCAGTTTATATCGGACAGGTGGCTACACCTTC.

V usage is TRBV25-1 and J usage is TRBJ2-2; D is possibly TRBD2 (5 bases). V was cut by 6 bases and J by 3 bases, with 14 bases left in between. This CDR3 contains 15 residues. CDR1 and CDR2 (germline): MGHDK, SYGVNS. This chain's CDR3 is CASSHRRADTGELFF. CDR3 DNA: TGTGCCAGCAGCCATCGCCGAGCGGACACCGGGGAGCTGTTTTTT.

This clone showed up just once. V and J are TRBV7-6 and TRBJ2-2; D is perhaps TRBD2 (5 bases). V gave up 1 base and J gave up 6 bases, with 9 bases separating them. Germline CDR1 SGHVS, CDR2 FNYEAQ. This CDR3 has 14 residues. The CDR3 bases are TGTGCCAGCAGCTTAGGGGAGAGGGCCGGGGAGCTGTTTTTT. Its protein product is CASSLGERAGELFF.